This TCR beta chain was profiled in a study of blood T cell repertoires in COVID-19. Overall study context: Whether acute or convalescent, the COVID-19 samples came from the United States, Italy and Spain.

Methods used by the authors: The assay estimated nucleated cells by amplifying reference gene primers. The method was immunoSEQ multiplex PCR; TCRdb's version includes in-frame clones alone and lacks a portion of them. From that table come the V and J calls and clone size; the DNA was used to work out D and trimming. Here the sample spans about 120,000 clones, roughly 81% being singletons. The CDR3 length is 13 residues. Germline values: CDR1 SGDLS, CDR2 YYNGEE. The V segment lost 4 bases and the J segment 8 bases; nucleotides outside the gene matches: 5. Sequences were obtained from peripheral blood. The sequence was collected from a man aged 40-49 years with acute or convalescent COVID-19. The chain uses TRBV9 and TRBJ1-2; 10 bases map to TRBD1. The CDR3 protein is CASSLDRGNGYTF. Here the CDR3 DNA reads TGTGCCAGCAGCTTGGACAGGGGGAACGGCTACACCTTC.